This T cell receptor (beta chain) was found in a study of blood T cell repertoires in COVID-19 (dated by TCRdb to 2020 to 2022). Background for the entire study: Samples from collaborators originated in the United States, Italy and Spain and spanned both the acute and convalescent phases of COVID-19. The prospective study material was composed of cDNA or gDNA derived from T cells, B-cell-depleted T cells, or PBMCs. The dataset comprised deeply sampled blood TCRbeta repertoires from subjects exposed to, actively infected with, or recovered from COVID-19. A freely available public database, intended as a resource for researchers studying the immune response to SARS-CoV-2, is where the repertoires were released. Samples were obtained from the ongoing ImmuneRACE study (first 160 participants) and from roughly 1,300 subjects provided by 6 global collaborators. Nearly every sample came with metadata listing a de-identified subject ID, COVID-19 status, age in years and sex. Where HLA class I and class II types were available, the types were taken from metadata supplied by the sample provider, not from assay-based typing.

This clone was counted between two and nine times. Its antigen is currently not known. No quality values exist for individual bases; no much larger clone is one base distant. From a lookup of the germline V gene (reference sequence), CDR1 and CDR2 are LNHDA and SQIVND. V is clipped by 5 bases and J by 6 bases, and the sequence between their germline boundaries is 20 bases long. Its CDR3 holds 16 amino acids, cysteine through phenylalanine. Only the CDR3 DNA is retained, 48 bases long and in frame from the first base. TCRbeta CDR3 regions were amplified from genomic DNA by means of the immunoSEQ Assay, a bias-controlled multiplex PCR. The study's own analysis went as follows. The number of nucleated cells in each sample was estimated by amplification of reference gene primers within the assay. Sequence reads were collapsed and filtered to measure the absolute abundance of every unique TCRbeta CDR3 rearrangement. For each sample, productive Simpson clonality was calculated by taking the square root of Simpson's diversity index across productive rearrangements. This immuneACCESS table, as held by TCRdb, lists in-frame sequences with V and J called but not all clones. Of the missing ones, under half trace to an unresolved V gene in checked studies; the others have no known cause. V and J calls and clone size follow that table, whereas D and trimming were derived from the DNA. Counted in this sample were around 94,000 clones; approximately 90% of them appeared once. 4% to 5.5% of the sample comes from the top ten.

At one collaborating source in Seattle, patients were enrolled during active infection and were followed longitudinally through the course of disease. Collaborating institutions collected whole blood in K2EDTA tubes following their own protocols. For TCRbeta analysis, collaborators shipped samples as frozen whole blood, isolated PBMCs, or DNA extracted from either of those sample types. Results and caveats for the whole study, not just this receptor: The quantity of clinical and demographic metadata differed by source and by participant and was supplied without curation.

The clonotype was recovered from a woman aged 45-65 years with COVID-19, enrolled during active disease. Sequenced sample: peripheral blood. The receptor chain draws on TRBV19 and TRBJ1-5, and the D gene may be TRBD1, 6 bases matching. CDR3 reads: CASSGDSRRGVQPQHF. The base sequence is TGTGCCAGTAGTGGAGATTCGCGCAGGGGTGTTCAGCCCCAGCATTTT. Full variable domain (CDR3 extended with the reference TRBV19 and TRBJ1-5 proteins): DGGITQSPKYLFRKEGQNVTLSCEQNLNHDAMYWYRQDPGQGLRLIYYSQIVNDFQKGDIAEGYSVSREKKESFPLTVTSAQKNPTAFYLCASSGDSRRGVQPQHFGDGTRLSIL.